This T cell receptor beta chain was sequenced in a study of blood T cells in healthy people across ages. The V gene's germline CDR1 is SGHTA and CDR2 FQGNSA. The CDR3 is made up of 15 amino acids. The J segment lost 9 bases and the V segment lost 3 bases, leaving 9 bases of the junction unmatched. Details on this clonotype: A much bigger clone sits one base away, suggesting this may be a read error.

Using a J-beta primer mix together with a sample-barcoded 5' primer, a second PCR was run for roughly 7 to 12 cycles. One entry per CDR3 protein results from TCRdb running MiXCR on the 5' RACE reads. The repertoire holds approximately 900,000 distinct CDR3 sequences, with under 35% as singletons. A further study also used this sample, focusing on T cells of mothers and their children.

V and J are TRBV7-2 and TRBJ2-1, with 9 bases that match TRBD2. The sequenced sample was blood. The TCR originated in a woman aged 35 to 49 in good health. The CDR3, as DNA: TGTGCCAGCAGCTTTATGGGGACTAGCAGGTCTGAGCAGTTCTTC. Translating gives CASSFMGTSRSEQFF.